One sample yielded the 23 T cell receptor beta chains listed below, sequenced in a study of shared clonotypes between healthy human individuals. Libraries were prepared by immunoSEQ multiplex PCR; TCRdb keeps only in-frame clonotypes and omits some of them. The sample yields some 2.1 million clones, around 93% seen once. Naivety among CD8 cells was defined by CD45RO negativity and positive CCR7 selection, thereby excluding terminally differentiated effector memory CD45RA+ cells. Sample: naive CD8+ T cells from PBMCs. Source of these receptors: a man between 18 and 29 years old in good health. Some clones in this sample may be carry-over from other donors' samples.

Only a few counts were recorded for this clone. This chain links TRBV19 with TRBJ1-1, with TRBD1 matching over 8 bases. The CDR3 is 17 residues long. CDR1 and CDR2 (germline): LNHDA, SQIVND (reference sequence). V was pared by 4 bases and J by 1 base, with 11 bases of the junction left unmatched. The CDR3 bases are TGTGCCAGTAGTAAGGACAGGGAGGGATGGGAGAACACTGAAGCTTTCTTT. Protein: CASSKDREGWENTEAFF. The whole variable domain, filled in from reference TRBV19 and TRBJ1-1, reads DGGITQSPKYLFRKEGQNVTLSCEQNLNHDAMYWYRQDPGQGLRLIYYSQIVNDFQKGDIAEGYSVSREKKESFPLTVTSAQKNPTAFYLCASSKDREGWENTEAFFGQGTRLTVV.

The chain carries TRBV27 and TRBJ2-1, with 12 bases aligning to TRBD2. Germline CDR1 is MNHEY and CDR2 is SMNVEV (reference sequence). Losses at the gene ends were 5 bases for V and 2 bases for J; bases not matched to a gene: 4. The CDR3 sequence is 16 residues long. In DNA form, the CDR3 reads TGTGCCAGCAGTAGGAGACTAGCGGGAGCCTACAATGAGCAGTTCTTC. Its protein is CASSRRLAGAYNEQFF.

The DNA for the CDR3 is TGTGCCAGCAGCGTAGCGGGCCAGGGATTATACGAGCAGTACTTC. It is translated as CASSVAGQGLYEQYF. This chain uses TRBV9 with TRBJ2-7, with TRBD1 as a possible D gene (5 bases). With 0 bases removed from V and 4 bases from J, the gap between germline ends came to 14 bases. Germline CDR1 SGDLS, CDR2 YYNGEE. This CDR3 comprises 15 residues.

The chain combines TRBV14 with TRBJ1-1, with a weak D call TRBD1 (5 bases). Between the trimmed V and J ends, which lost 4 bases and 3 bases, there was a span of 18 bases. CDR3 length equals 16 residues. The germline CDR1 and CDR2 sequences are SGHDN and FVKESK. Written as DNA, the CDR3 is TGTGCCAGCAGCCCTTTACCTCGGGGGGTTGACACTGAAGCTTTCTTT. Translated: CASSPLPRGVDTEAFF.

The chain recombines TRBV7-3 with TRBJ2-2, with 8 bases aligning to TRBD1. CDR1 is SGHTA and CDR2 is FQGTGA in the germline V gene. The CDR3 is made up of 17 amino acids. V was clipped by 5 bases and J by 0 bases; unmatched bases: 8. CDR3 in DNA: TGTGCCAGCAGCATAGACAGGGGCTTCGCGAACACCGGGGAGCTGTTTTTT. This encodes CASSIDRGFANTGELFF.

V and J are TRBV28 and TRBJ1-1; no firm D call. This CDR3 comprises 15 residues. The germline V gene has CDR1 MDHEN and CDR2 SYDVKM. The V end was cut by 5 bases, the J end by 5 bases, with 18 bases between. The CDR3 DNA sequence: TGTGCCAGCAGTCCATCAGAAGGCCCGGCTACTGAAGCTTTCTTT. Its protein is CASSPSEGPATEAFF.

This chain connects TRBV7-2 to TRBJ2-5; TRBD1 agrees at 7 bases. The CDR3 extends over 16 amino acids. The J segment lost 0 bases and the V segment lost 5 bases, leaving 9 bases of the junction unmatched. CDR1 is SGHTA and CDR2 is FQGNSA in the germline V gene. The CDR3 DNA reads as TGTGCCAGCAGCCCGGGGACAGCGCTTTACCAAGAGACCCAGTACTTC. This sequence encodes CASSPGTALYQETQYF.

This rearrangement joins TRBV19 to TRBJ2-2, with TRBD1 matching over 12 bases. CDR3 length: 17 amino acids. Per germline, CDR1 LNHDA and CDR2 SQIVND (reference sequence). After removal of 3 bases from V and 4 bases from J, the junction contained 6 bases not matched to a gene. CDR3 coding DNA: TGTGCCAGTAGTATCGTGGGACAGGGGGCCAGCACCGGGGAGCTGTTTTTT. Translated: CASSIVGQGASTGELFF.

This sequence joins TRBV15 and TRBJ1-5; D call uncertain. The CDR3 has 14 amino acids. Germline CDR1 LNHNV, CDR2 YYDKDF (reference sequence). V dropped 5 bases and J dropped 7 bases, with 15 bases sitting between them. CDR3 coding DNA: TGTGCCACCAGCCTAGGGAATACGTACCAGCCCCAGCATTTT. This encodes CATSLGNTYQPQHF.

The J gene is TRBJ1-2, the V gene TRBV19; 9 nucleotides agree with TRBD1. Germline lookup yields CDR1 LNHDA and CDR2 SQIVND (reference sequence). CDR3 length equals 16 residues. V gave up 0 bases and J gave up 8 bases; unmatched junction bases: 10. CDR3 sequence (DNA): TGTGCCAGTAGTATAGATGGCGGGACAGGGATCGACGGCTACACCTTC. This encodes CASSIDGGTGIDGYTF.

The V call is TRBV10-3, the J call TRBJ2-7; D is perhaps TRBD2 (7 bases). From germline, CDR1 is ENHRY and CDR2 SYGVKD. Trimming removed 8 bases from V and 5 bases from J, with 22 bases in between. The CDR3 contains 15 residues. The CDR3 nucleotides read TGTGCCATCGGGGGAGAGGCGGGGGCAGGAGACGAGCAGTACTTC. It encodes CAIGGEAGAGDEQYF.

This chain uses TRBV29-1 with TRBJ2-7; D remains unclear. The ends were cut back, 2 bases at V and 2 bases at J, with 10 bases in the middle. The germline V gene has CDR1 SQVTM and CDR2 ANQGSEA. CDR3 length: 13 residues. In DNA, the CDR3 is TGCAGCGTTGAACGAACTAACCCCTACGAGCAGTACTTC. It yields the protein CSVERTNPYEQYF.

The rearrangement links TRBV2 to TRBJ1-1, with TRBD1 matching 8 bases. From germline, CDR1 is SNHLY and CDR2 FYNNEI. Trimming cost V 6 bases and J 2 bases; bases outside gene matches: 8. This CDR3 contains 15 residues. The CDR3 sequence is CASSWTGQINTEAFF. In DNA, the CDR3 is TGTGCCAGCAGCTGGACAGGGCAAATAAACACTGAAGCTTTCTTT.

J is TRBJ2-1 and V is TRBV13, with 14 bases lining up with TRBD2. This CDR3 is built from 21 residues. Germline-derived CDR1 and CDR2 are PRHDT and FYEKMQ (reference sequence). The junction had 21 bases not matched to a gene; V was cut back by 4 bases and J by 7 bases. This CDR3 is CASSWRLRGLAGGPAWNEQFF. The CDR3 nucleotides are TGTGCCAGCAGCTGGAGGCTCCGTGGACTAGCGGGAGGTCCCGCTTGGAATGAGCAGTTCTTC.

Written as DNA, the CDR3 is TGTGCCAGCAGTGAAGATAGGACAAGCCTTTCTGCCAGGGAAAAACTGTTTTTT. Encoded protein: CASSEDRTSLSAREKLFF. The rearrangement links TRBV6-1 to TRBJ1-4; D may be TRBD1 (5 bases). This CDR3 region has 18 residues. V was pared by 1 base and J by 8 bases, with 23 bases between. Germline lookup yields CDR1 MNHNS and CDR2 SASEGT.

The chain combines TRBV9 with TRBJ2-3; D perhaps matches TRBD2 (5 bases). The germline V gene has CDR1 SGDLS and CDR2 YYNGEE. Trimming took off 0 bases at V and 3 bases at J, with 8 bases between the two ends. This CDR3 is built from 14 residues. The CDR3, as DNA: TGTGCCAGCAGCGTAGTAGAGGGAACAGATACGCAGTATTTT. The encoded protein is CASSVVEGTDTQYF.

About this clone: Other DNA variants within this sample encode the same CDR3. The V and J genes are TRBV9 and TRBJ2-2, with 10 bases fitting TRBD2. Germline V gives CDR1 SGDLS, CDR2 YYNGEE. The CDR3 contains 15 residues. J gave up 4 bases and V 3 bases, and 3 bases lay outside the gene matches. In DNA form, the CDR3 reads TGTGCCAGCAGCGATAGGACTAGCGGCACCGGGGAGCTGTTTTTT. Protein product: CASSDRTSGTGELFF.

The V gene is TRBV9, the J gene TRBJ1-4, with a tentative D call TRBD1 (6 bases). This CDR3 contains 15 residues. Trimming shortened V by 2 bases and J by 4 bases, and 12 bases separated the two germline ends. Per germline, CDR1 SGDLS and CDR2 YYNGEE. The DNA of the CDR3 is TGTGCCAGCAGCGTGTCCGGGACACATAATGAAAAACTGTTTTTT. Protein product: CASSVSGTHNEKLFF.

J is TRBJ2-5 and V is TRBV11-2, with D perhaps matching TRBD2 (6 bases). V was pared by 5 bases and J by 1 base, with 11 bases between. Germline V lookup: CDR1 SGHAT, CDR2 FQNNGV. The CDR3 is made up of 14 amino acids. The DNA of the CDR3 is TGTGCCAGCAGCCCGGGACTTCTCCAAGAGACCCAGTACTTC. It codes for CASSPGLLQETQYF.

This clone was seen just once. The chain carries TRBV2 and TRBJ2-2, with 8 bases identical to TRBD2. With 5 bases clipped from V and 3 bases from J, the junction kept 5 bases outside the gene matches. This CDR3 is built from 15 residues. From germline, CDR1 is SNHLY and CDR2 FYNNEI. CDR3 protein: CASSQREYDTGELFF. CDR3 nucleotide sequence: TGTGCCAGCAGTCAGCGGGAGTATGACACCGGGGAGCTGTTTTTT. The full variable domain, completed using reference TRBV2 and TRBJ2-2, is EPEVTQTPSHQVTQMGQEVILRCVPISNHLYFYWYRQILGQKVEFLVSFYNNEISEKSEIFDDQFSVERPDGSNFTLKIRSTKLEDSAMYFCASSQREYDTGELFFGEGSRLTVL.

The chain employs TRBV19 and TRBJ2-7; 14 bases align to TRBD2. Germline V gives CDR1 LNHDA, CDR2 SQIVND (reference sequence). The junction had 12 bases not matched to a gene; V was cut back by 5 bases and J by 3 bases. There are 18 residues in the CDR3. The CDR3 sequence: CASSSGTSGSGVYYEQYF. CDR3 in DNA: TGTGCCAGTAGTTCCGGGACTAGCGGGAGCGGGGTCTACTACGAGCAGTACTTC.

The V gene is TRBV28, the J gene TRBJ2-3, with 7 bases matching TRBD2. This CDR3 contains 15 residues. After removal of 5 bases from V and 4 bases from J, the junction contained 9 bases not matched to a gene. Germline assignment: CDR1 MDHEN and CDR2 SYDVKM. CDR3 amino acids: CASSEGLGRADTQYF. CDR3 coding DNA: TGTGCCAGCAGTGAAGGACTAGGGAGGGCAGATACGCAGTATTTT. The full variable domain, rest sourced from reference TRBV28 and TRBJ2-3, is DVKVTQSSRYLVKRTGEKVFLECVQDMDHENMFWYRQDPGLGLRLIYFSYDVKMKEKGDIPEGYSVSREKKERFSLILESASTNQTSMYLCASSEGLGRADTQYFGPGTRLTVL.

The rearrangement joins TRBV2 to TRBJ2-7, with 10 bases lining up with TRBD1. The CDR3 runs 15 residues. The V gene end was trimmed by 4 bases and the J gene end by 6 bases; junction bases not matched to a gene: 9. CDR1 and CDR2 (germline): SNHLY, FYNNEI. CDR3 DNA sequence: TGTGCCAGCAGTGCCCCGGGACAGGGGTTTGGCGAGCAGTACTTC. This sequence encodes CASSAPGQGFGEQYF.